This is a list of T cell receptor beta chains from one sample in a study of OX40 agonist ivuxolimab in advanced cancers. The repertoire was sequenced with immunoSEQ multiplex PCR; TCRdb's copy has only in-frame clones and lacks some. The sample lists 40,000 or so clones; about 82% were seen once. The sequencing here drew on CD4+ or CD8+ T cells sorted from blood, taken in a trial of the OX40 agonist ivuxolimab. These receptors were obtained from an adult with an advanced solid tumor such as melanoma, head and neck, liver or kidney cancer. CDR3s include the opening cysteine and the closing phenylalanine or tryptophan. The D gene is left open where the match is weak. Expanded clones are given a class, and other clones once, few, many or no size at all.

j_call,v_call,d_call,clone_size,cdr3_nt,cdr3_aa
TRBJ2-2,TRBV27,TRBD2,few,TGTGCCAGCAGCCGTGGGACTAGGGTCGGGGAGCTGTTTTTT,CASSRGTRVGELFF
TRBJ2-7,TRBV10-3,-,-,TGTGCCATCAGTGCCCAGGGAGGTAGTGCCAACGAGCAGTACTTC,CAISAQGGSANEQYF
TRBJ1-2,TRBV5-1,TRBD1,few,TGCGCCAGCAGCTTGGACGGAGGGGGCGCTTATGGCTACACCTTC,CASSLDGGGAYGYTF
TRBJ2-1,TRBV4-1,TRBD2,-,TGCGCCAGCAGCCAAACTCCCGGACTAGCGGGAGTTAATGAGCAGTTCTTC,CASSQTPGLAGVNEQFF
TRBJ2-3,TRBV6-5,-,-,TGTGCCAGCAGTTACTCGCGCGGCACAGATACGCAGTATTTT,CASSYSRGTDTQYF
TRBJ2-1,TRBV25-1,TRBD1,-,TGTGCCAGCAGTGAACCGGGACAGGGAGGGAATGAGCAGTTCTTC,CASSEPGQGGNEQFF
TRBJ2-7,TRBV18,-,once,TGTGCCAGCTCACCAGAACAGCTATCCTACGAGCAGTACTTC,CASSPEQLSYEQYF
TRBJ2-4,TRBV7-9,-,-,TGTGCCAGCAGCCTTAGCGTAGCCAAAAACATTCAGTACTTC,CASSLSVAKNIQYF
TRBJ1-2,TRBV18,TRBD1,-,TGTGCCAGCTCACCAGGGACAGGGGACAACTATGGCTACACCTTC,CASSPGTGDNYGYTF
TRBJ1-4,TRBV4-1,TRBD1,-,TGCGCCAGCAGCCGAGGGACAGTACGAGGAGTAGTCGGTGAAAAACTGTTTTTT,CASSRGTVRGVVGEKLFF
TRBJ1-2,TRBV5-1,-,-,TGCGCCAGCAGCTTTAGGGGTGACGATGGCTACACCTTC,CASSFRGDDGYTF
TRBJ2-1,TRBV27,TRBD1,few,TGTGCCAGCAGGGGACAGGGGTCCTACAATGAGCAGTTCTTC,CASRGQGSYNEQFF
TRBJ1-6,TRBV11-2,-,few,TGTGCCAGCAGCTCGCTCCGGGGTAAAAATTCACCCCTCCACTTT,CASSSLRGKNSPLHF
TRBJ2-5,TRBV29-1,TRBD2,-,TGCAGCGTTGATCCTAGCGGGGGTTTCTTTCAAGAGACCCAGTACTTC,CSVDPSGGFFQETQYF
TRBJ1-4,TRBV6-6,-,-,TGTGCCAGCAAGATGCGGGTGGGAGCTAATGAAAAACTGTTTTTT,CASKMRVGANEKLFF
TRBJ2-3,TRBV7-9,-,few,TGTGCCAGCAGCTTAGCAGCGGCGGATACGCAGTATTTT,CASSLAAADTQYF
TRBJ2-5,TRBV5-4,TRBD2,few,TGTGCCAGCAGCAAAAGGGGACTAGCGGGGGGGCGAGAGACCCAGTACTTC,CASSKRGLAGGRETQYF
TRBJ2-7,TRBV28,TRBD1,-,TGTGCCAGCAGTTTGCCGGGACAGGGGGGCTACGAGCAGTACTTC,CASSLPGQGGYEQYF
TRBJ1-1,TRBV4-2,-,-,TGTGCCAGCAGCCGCCTTGGGGGAACTTACACTGAAGCTTTCTTT,CASSRLGGTYTEAFF
TRBJ1-2,TRBV4-2,-,-,TGTGCCAGCAGCCAAACCGGGCAGGGGTATTATGGCTACACCTTC,CASSQTGQGYYGYTF
TRBJ1-1,TRBV7-9,-,-,TGTGCCAGCAGCTTAAGGGGTGAGGGGACTGAAGCTTTCTTT,CASSLRGEGTEAFF
TRBJ2-2,TRBV13,-,-,TGTGCCAGCAGCATAACCGGGGAGCTGTTTTTT,CASSITGELFF
TRBJ1-1,TRBV2,-,-,TGTGCCAGCAGTGAAAACATGGTCCCGCGGGACACTGAAGCTTTCTTT,CASSENMVPRDTEAFF
TRBJ2-1,TRBV27,TRBD2,once,TGTGCCAGCAGCTCCCCCCGGGAGGTCGGCTACAATGAGCAGTTCTTC,CASSSPREVGYNEQFF
TRBJ2-1,TRBV4-1,-,few,TGCGCCAGCAGCCGCGAGCGGGTGAGCTCCTACAATGAGCAGTTCTTC,CASSRERVSSYNEQFF
TRBJ2-2,TRBV28,TRBD2,-,TGTGCCAGCAGAGATAGCGGGGGCATTACCGGGGAGCTGTTTTTT,CASRDSGGITGELFF
TRBJ2-3,TRBV6-5,-,-,TGTGCCAGCAGTTCTCAGGACAGCCCCACAGATACGCAGTATTTT,CASSSQDSPTDTQYF
TRBJ2-1,TRBV9,TRBD2,few,TGTGCCAGCAGCGGGGGACTAGCGGGAGGCAATGAGCAGTTCTTC,CASSGGLAGGNEQFF
TRBJ2-7,TRBV2,TRBD1,-,TGTGCCAGCAGACCGGGACAGGGGTACGAGCAGTACTTC,CASRPGQGYEQYF
TRBJ2-7,TRBV6-1,-,-,TGTGCCAGCAGTGATACAGTTATCGCGGTATGGAACGAGCAGTACTTC,CASSDTVIAVWNEQYF
TRBJ1-1,TRBV28,-,-,TGTGCCAGCAGTTTGACCCAGGTGATCACTGAAGCTTTCTTT,CASSLTQVITEAFF
TRBJ1-1,TRBV10-2,-,few,TGCGCCAGCAGCCGGGGAAACACTGAAGCTTTCTTT,CASSRGNTEAFF
TRBJ2-4,TRBV5-1,-,-,TGCGCCAGCAGCGGAGATCAGGGGCTGGGAAACATTCAGTACTTC,CASSGDQGLGNIQYF